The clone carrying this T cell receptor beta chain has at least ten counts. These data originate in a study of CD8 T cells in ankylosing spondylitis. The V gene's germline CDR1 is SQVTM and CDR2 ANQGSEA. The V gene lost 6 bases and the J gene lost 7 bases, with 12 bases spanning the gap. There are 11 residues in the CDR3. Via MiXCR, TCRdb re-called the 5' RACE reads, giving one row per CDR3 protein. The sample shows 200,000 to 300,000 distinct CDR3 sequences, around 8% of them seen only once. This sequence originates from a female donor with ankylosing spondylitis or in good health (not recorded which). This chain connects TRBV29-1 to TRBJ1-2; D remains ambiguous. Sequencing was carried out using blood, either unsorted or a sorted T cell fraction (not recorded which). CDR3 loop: CSVQDRGGYTF. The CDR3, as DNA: TGCAGCGTCCAGGACCGGGGTGGCTACACCTTC.